The present T cell receptor (beta chain) was sequenced within a study of cytomegalovirus exposure and HLA in healthy donors. The PCR employed 60 Vbeta primers together with 13 Jbeta primers. TCRdb keeps only in-frame clones here, not all; method: immunoSEQ multiplex PCR. The data contain roughly 180,000 clones, 84% of them singletons. Germline CDR1 MNHNY, CDR2 SVGAGI (reference sequence). The CDR3 is 13 residues long. With 5 bases clipped from V and 3 bases from J, the junction kept 4 bases outside the gene matches. The chain recombines TRBV6-6 with TRBJ2-7; 7 positions match TRBD1. This receptor was obtained from a man younger than 40 in good health and CMV-seronegative. Sequencing was done on a sample of PBMCs. Written as DNA, the CDR3 is TGTGCCAGCAGTAATGCAGGGGGCTACGAGCAGTACTTC. Amino acids: CASSNAGGYEQYF.